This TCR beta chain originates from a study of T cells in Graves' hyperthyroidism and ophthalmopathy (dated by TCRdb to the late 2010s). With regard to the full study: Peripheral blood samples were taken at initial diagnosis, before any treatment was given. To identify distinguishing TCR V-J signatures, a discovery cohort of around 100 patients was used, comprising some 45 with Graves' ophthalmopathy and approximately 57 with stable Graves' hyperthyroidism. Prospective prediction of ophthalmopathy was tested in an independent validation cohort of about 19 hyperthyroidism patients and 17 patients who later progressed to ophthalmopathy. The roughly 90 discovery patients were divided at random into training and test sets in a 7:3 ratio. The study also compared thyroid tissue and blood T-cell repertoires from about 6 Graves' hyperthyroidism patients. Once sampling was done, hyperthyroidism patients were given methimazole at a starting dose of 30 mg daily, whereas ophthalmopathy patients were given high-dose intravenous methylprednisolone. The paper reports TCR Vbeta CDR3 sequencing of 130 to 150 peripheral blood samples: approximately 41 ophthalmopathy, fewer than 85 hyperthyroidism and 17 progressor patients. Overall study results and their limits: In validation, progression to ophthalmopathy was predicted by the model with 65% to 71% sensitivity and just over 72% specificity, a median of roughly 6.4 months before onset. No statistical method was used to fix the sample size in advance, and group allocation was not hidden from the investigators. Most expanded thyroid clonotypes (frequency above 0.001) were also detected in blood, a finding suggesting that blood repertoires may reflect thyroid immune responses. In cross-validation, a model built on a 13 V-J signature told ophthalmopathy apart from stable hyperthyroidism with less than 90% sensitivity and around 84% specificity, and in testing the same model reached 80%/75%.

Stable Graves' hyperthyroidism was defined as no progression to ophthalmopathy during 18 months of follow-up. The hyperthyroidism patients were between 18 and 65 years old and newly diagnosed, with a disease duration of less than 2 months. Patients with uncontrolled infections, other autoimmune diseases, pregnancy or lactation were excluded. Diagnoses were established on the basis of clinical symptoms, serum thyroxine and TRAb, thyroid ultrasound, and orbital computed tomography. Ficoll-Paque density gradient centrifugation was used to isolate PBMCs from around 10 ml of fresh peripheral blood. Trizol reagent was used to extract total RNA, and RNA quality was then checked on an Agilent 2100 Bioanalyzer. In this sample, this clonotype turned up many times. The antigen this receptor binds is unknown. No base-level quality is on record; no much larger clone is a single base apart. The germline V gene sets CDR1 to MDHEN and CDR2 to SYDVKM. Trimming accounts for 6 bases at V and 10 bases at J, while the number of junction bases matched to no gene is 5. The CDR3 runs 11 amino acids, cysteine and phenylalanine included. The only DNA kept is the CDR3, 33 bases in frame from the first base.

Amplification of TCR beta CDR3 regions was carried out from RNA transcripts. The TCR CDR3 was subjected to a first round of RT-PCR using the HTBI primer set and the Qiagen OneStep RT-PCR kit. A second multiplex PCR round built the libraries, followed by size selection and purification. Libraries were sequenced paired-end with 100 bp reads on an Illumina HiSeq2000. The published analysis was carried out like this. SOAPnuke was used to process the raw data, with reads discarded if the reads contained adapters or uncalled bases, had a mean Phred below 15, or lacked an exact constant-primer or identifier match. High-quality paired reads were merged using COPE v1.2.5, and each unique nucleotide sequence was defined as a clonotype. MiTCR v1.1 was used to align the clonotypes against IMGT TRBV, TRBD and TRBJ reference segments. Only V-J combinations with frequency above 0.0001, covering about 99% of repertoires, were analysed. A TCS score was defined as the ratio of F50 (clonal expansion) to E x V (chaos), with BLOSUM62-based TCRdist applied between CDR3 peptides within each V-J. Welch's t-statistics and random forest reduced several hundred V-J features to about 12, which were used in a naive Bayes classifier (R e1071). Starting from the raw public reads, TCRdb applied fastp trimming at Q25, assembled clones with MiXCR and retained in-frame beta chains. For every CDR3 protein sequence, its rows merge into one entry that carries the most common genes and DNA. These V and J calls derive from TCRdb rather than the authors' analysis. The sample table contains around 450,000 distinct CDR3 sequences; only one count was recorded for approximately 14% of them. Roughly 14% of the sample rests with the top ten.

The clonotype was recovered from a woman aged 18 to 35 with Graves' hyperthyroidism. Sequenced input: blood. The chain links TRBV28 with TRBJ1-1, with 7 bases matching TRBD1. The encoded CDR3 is CASSSRGGAFF. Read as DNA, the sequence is TGTGCCAGCAGCTCCAGGGGGGGAGCTTTCTTT.